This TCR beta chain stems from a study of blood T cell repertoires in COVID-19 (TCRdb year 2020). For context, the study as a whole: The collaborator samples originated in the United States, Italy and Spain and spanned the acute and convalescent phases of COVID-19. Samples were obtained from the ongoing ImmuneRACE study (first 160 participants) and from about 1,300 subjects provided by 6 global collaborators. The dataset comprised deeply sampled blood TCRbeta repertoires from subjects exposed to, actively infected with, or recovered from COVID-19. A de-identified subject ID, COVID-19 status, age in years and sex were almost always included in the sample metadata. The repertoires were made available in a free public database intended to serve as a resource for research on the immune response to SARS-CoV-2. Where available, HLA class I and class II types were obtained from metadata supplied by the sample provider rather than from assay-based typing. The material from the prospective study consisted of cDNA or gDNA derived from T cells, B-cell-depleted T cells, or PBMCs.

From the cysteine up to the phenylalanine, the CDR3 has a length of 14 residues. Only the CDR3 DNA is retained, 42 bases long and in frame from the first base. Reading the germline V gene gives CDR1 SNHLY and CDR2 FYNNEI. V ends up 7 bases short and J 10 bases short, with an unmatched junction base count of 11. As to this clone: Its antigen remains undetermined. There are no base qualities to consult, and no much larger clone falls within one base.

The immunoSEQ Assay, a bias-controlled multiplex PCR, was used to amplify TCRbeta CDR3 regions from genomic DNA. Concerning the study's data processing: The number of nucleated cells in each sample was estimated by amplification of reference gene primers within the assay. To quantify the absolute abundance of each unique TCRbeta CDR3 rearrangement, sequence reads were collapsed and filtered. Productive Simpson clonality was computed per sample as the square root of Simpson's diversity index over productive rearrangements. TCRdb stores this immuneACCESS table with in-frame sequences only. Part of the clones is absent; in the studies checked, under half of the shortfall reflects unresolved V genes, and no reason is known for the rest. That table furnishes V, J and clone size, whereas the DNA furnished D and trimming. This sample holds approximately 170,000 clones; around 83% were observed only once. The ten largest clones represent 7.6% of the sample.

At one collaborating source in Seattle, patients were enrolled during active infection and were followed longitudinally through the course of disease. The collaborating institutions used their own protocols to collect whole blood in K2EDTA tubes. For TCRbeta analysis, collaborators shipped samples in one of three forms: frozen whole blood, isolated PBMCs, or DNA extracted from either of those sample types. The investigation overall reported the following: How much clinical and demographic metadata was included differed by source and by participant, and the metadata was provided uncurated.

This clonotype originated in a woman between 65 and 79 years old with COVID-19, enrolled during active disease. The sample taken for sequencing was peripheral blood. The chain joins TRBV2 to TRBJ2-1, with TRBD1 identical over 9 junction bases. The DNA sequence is TGTGCCAGCACGGTGGGGACAGGGATTGGGGAGCAGTTCTTC. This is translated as CASTVGTGIGEQFF.